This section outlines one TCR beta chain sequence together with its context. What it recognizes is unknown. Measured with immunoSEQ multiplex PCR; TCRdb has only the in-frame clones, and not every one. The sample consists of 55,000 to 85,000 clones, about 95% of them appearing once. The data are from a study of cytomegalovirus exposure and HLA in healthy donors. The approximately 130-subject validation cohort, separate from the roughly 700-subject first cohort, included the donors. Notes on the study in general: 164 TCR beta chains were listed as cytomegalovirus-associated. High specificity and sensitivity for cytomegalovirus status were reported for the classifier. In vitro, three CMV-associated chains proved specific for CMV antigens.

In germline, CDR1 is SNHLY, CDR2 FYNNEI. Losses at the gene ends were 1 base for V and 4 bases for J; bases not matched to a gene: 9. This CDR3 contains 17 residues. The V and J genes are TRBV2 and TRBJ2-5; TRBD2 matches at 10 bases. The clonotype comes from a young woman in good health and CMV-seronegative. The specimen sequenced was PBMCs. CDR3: CASSEGSGGDTPETQYF. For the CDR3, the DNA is TGTGCCAGCAGTGAAGGGAGCGGGGGGGATACCCCAGAGACCCAGTACTTC.